This T cell receptor (beta chain) was sequenced for a study of blood T cells in healthy people across ages. Background on the study: Template switching recovered approximately one barcoded beta molecule for every two T cells.

This clonotype has just a few counts. Combining a sample-barcoded 5' primer with a J-beta primer mix, a second PCR ran for roughly 7 to 11 cycles. TCRdb ran MiXCR on the 5' RACE reads and lists one entry per CDR3 protein. The sample holds some 1,500,000 distinct CDR3 sequences, 40% to 45% seen once. The CDR3 extends over 13 amino acids. Germline CDR1 SGHRS, CDR2 YFSETQ. The germline V and J ends were trimmed by 6 bases and 2 bases, with 9 bases remaining between them. V and J are TRBV5-1 and TRBJ1-3; D not resolved. The TCR comes from a woman in her late teens or twenties in good health. The specimen sequenced was blood. The CDR3 DNA is TGCGCCAGCACGGAGCCCACTGGAAACACCATATATTTT. Translated, it gives CASTEPTGNTIYF.